These 3 T cell receptor beta chains were all obtained from the same sample, sequenced in a study of radiotherapy plus CTLA-4 blockade in lung cancer. Clones were sequenced by immunoSEQ multiplex PCR, and TCRdb holds only the in-frame ones, with some missing. The data contain roughly 130,000 clones, about 90% of them singletons. The source was peripheral blood, collected from a patient treated with radiotherapy plus ipilimumab. These receptors came from a human donor with non-small cell lung cancer that progressed on radiotherapy plus ipilimumab.

The chain employs TRBV5-1 and TRBJ2-5; no clear D. V was clipped by 2 bases and J by 1 base, with 12 bases between them. Germline V gives CDR1 SGHRS, CDR2 YFSETQ. CDR3 size: 15 residues. CDR3 in amino acids: CASSLAGRTQETQYF. Here the CDR3 DNA reads TGCGCCAGCAGCTTAGCCGGACGGACCCAAGAGACCCAGTACTTC.

CDR3: CASMGGRITGELFF. CDR3 sequence (DNA): TGTGCCAGCATGGGCGGGAGAATCACCGGGGAGCTGTTTTTT. The rearrangement links TRBV6-1 to TRBJ2-2, with 7 bases aligning to TRBD2. The CDR3 is 14 residues long. The germline CDR1 and CDR2 sequences are MNHNS and SASEGT. J lost 4 bases, V lost 7 bases, and 6 bases had no gene match.

A few counts support this clone. The rearrangement uses TRBV11-2 and TRBJ2-7; 7 bases line up with TRBD1. In germline, CDR1 is SGHAT, CDR2 FQNNGV. V gave up 1 base and J gave up 0 bases; unmatched junction bases: 3. This CDR3 region has 15 residues. CDR3 DNA sequence: TGTGCCAGCAGCTTAGTTCCAGGGGGCTCCTACGAGCAGTACTTC. This gives the protein CASSLVPGGSYEQYF.